This TCR beta chain was observed in a study of vaccination effects on CD4 cells after COVID-19. Study outcomes and limitations: There was only 1 of 255 vaccine-induced clones in healthy vaccinees that cross-reacted with common cold coronaviruses.

With the ViraFEST assay, the study expanded antigen-specific CD4+ T cells using viral peptide pools, then sequenced them. Subsequent to about 10 days of culture, CD4+ T cells were isolated. Vaccinated recipients, who were negative for nucleocapsid antibodies, had no history of SARS-CoV-2 infection. Cultures got half-medium changes with IL-2 on days 3 and 7. On this clone: Its target is not known.

Data came from immunoSEQ multiplex PCR; TCRdb stores just in-frame clones and leaves some out. This table has about 73,000 clones, roughly 74% appearing once. The sequence derives from a human donor who received a COVID-19 vaccine. Sample: CD4+ T cells from PBMCs cultured with HCoV-NL63 spike peptides, taken before COVID-19 vaccination.

The CDR3 loop is CASSQSNYGYTF. DNA for the CDR3: TGTGCCAGTAGCCAGAGTAACTATGGCTACACCTTC. The chain is built from TRBV19 and TRBJ1-2, with D unclear. CDR3 length equals 12 residues. CDR1 is LNHDA, CDR2 SQIVND, per germline (reference sequence). V was shortened by 6 bases and J by 1 base, with 6 bases between the two germline ends.